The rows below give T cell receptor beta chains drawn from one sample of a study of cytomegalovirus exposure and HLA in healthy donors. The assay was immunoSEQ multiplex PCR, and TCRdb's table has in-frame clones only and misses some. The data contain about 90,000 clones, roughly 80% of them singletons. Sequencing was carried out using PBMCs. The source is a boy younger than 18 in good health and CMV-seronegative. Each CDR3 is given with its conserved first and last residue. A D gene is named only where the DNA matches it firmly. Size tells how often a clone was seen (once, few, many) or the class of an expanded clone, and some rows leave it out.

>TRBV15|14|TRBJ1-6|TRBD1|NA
CATSRGQGDSPLHF
TGTGCCACCAGCAGAGGACAGGGGGATTCACCCCTCCACTTT
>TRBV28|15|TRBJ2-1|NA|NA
CASSQGGIGYNEQFF
TGTGCCAGCAGCCAGGGCGGAATTGGCTACAATGAGCAGTTCTTC
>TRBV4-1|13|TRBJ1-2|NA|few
CASSQENYESYTF
TGCGCCAGCAGCCAGGAGAACTATGAGAGCTACACCTTC
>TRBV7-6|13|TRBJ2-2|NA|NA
CASSLDTTGELFF
TGTGCCAGCAGCTTAGACACCACCGGGGAGCTGTTTTTT
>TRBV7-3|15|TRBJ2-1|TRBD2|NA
CASSSGLASYNEQFF
TGTGCCAGCAGCTCGGGACTAGCCTCCTACAATGAGCAGTTCTTC
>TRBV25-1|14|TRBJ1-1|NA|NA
CASSPARGNTEAFF
TGTGCCAGCAGTCCCGCCAGGGGGAACACTGAAGCTTTCTTT
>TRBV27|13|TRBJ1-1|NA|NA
CASTGGLNTEAFF
TGTGCCAGCACCGGGGGGTTGAACACTGAAGCTTTCTTT
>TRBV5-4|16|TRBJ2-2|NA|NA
CASSGSGLRNTGELFF
TGTGCCAGCAGCGGGTCGGGTCTCAGGAACACCGGGGAGCTGTTTTTT
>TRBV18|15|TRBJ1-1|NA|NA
CASSPDKVLNTEAFF
TGTGCCAGCTCCCCTGACAAGGTATTAAACACTGAAGCTTTCTTT
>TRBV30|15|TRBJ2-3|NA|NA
CAWGGFGRGQDTQYF
TGTGCCTGGGGGGGGTTCGGGCGGGGTCAAGATACGCAGTATTTT
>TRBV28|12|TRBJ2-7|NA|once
CASSLVATEQYF
TGTGCCAGCAGTTTGGTAGCGACCGAGCAGTACTTC
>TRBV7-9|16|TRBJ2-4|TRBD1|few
CASSSIAGGRENIQYF
TGTGCCAGCAGCTCAATCGCAGGGGGCAGGGAAAACATTCAGTACTTC
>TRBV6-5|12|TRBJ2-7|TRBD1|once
CASSTGGYEQYF
TGTGCCAGCAGTACAGGGGGCTACGAGCAGTACTTC
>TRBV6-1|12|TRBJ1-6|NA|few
CASSPTNSPLHF
TGTGCCAGCAGCCCGACAAATTCACCCCTCCACTTT
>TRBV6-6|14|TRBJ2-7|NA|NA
CASTPRYPPYEQYF
TGTGCCAGCACTCCCCGCTACCCACCCTACGAGCAGTACTTC
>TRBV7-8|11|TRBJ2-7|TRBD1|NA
CASSLGDSRDF
TGTGCCAGCAGCTTAGGGGACAGTCGGGACTTC
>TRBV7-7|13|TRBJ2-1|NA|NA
CASRSRDSNEQFF
TGTGCCAGCAGGTCCCGGGACTCCAATGAGCAGTTCTTC
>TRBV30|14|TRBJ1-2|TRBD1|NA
CAWSQTGTGGGYTF
TGTGCCTGGAGCCAAACAGGGACAGGGGGAGGCTACACCTTC
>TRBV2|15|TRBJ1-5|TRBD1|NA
CASRGTGIGNQPQHF
TGTGCCAGCAGGGGGACAGGGATTGGCAATCAGCCCCAGCATTTT
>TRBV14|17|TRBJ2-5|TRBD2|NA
CASSQGIWTSGEETQYF
TGTGCCAGCAGCCAAGGGATTTGGACTAGCGGGGAAGAGACCCAGTACTTC
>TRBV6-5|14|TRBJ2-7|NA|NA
CASKWGVSSYEQYF
TGTGCCAGCAAATGGGGGGTAAGCTCCTACGAGCAGTACTTC
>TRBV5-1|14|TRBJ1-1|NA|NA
CASSPGLKGTEAFF
TGCGCCAGCAGCCCGGGACTCAAAGGCACTGAAGCTTTCTTT
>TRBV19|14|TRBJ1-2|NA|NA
CASSIKTAGGGYTF
TGTGCCAGTAGTATAAAGACCGCCGGCGGTGGCTACACCTTC